The clone carrying this T cell receptor beta chain was observed a handful of times. The antigen remains unidentified. The entry originates in a study of response to subunit inactivated influenza vaccine. Study results and limitations: The authors suggested that few new T cells are recruited per seasonal influenza vaccination.

The germline gives CDR1 SGHTA, CDR2 FQGTGA. CDR3 length equals 16 residues. Unmatched junction bases numbered 6, after V lost 4 bases and J lost 2 bases. TCRdb re-called the RT-PCR reads with MiXCR, one entry per CDR3 protein. The data hold 650,000 to 700,000 distinct CDR3 sequences, with approximately 14% observed a single time. The input for sequencing was PBMCs from blood, taken roughly 12 days after vaccination. This sequence was found in a man aged 45 to 65 who received an inactivated influenza vaccine. V gene TRBV7-3 combines with J gene TRBJ2-3; 10 bases match TRBD2. The CDR3 region is CASSSIAGGITDTQYF. CDR3 nucleotides: TGTGCCAGCAGCTCCATAGCGGGAGGCATCACAGATACGCAGTATTTT.